This T cell receptor (beta chain) was documented in a study of blood T cells in healthy people across ages. Regarding the study as a whole: Roughly linear age-related decline in beta diversity appeared, significant by age approximately 43.

Comments on this clonotype: Antigen: not known.

J was trimmed by 0 bases and V by 4 bases; bases with no gene match: 10. This CDR3 is 18 amino acids long. Germline CDR1 is SGHDT and CDR2 is YYEEEE. The authors ran a second PCR of about 6 to 11 cycles using a sample-barcoded 5' primer and a J-beta primer mix. From the 5' RACE reads, TCRdb called clonotypes with MiXCR, one entry per CDR3 protein. The sample includes 650,000 to 1,000,000 distinct CDR3 sequences, less than 60% of them seen just once. The sequence was collected from a man older than 75 in good health. The chain employs TRBV5-6 and TRBJ2-3; 11 bases agree with TRBD2. Specimen: blood. The CDR3 DNA reads TGTGCCAGCAGCCCGGGACTAGCGGTACCATCTAGCACAGATACGCAGTATTTT. Translation gives CASSPGLAVPSSTDTQYF.